This T cell receptor (beta chain) appears in the sequencing data of a study of T cells in Graves' hyperthyroidism and ophthalmopathy. Study background: Peripheral blood was secured at the point of initial diagnosis, before any treatment.

The V gene's germline CDR1 is MRHNA and CDR2 SNTAGT. The length of the CDR3 is 15 residues. The V and J ends lost 2 bases and 2 bases, in that order; junction bases with no gene match: 3. From RNA transcripts, TCR beta CDR3 regions were amplified. First-round RT-PCR of the TCR CDR3 relied on the HTBI primer set. TCRdb redid the calling of the multiplex PCR reads with MiXCR, one entry per CDR3 protein. The sample shows more than 500,000 distinct CDR3 sequences, 15% to 20% of them seen only once. It was 10 ml of fresh peripheral blood that supplied the PBMCs. Sequencing input: blood. The clonotype comes from a woman younger than 45 with Graves' ophthalmopathy. The rearrangement links TRBV6-4 to TRBJ2-1, with 7 nucleotides matching TRBD2. The CDR3 DNA reads as TGTGCCAGCAGTGACAGGACTAGGGCCTACAATGAGCAGTTCTTC. This gives the protein CASSDRTRAYNEQFF.